The 18 T cell receptor beta chains below all came from one sample that was sequenced in a study of radiotherapy plus CTLA-4 blockade in lung cancer. TCRdb keeps only in-frame clones here, not all; method: immunoSEQ multiplex PCR. In the table there are approximately 45,000 clones, roughly 63% of which are singletons. The source material was peripheral blood, sampled from a patient treated with radiotherapy plus ipilimumab. The receptors were gathered from a human donor with non-small cell lung cancer who had a partial response to radiotherapy plus ipilimumab.

The genes are TRBV7-2 and TRBJ2-3; 8 bases are a match to TRBD1. The CDR3 sequence is 15 residues long. Unmatched junction bases numbered 8, after V lost 2 bases and J lost 7 bases. Per the germline V gene, CDR1 is SGHTA and CDR2 is FQGNSA. The CDR3 here is CASSLSRGPMNTQYF. The DNA of the CDR3 is TGTGCCAGCAGCTTATCCAGGGGGCCGATGAATACGCAGTATTTT.

The rearrangement links TRBV18 to TRBJ1-2, with 8 bases that match TRBD1. This CDR3 region has 14 residues. V shed 8 bases, J shed 0 bases, and the junction held 5 bases outside the gene matches. In germline, CDR1 is KGHSH, CDR2 LQKENI. The CDR3: CASKLQGANYGYTF. The CDR3 coding sequence is TGTGCCAGCAAACTACAGGGGGCTAACTATGGCTACACCTTC.

The chain links TRBV5-1 to TRBJ1-1, with TRBD1 identical over 8 bases. Germline CDR1 and CDR2: SGHRS and YFSETQ. Trimming cost V 3 bases and J 1 base; bases outside gene matches: 2. The CDR3 length is 14 residues. CDR3 loop: CASSSGQGNTEAFF. CDR3 nucleotides: TGCGCCAGCAGCTCCGGACAGGGGAACACTGAAGCTTTCTTT.

The chain joins TRBV27 to TRBJ2-5; unclear D gene. The ends were cut back, 5 bases at V and 4 bases at J, with 11 bases in the middle. This CDR3 is 13 amino acids long. Looked up from germline, CDR1 is MNHEY and CDR2 is SMNVEV (reference sequence). This CDR3 reads CASSLRLRETQYF. As DNA, the CDR3 is TGTGCCAGCAGTCTCAGGCTGAGAGAGACCCAGTACTTC.

The V and J genes are TRBV5-1 and TRBJ2-5; 7 bases are a match to TRBD2. Losses at the gene ends were 6 bases for V and 1 base for J; bases not matched to a gene: 3. CDR1 SGHRS and CDR2 YFSETQ come from the germline V gene. CDR3 length: 13 amino acids. CDR3 loop: CASNSGVQETQYF. Here the CDR3 DNA reads TGCGCCAGCAACAGCGGGGTCCAAGAGACCCAGTACTTC.

The CDR3 here is CASSSAGGEKLFF. Here the CDR3 DNA reads TGCGCCAGCAGCTCAGCAGGGGGTGAAAAACTGTTTTTT. This chain links TRBV5-1 with TRBJ1-4; 7 positions agree with TRBD1. V trimming: 3 bases; J trimming: 7 bases; junction bases outside the gene matches: 3. The CDR3 sequence is 13 residues long. Germline CDR1 is SGHRS and CDR2 is YFSETQ.

The rearrangement uses TRBV4-3 and TRBJ1-1; D may be TRBD1 (6 bases). Trimming left V 3 bases short and J 0 bases short, with 14 bases between. The germline gives CDR1 LGHNA, CDR2 YSLEER. The CDR3 is 16 residues long. The CDR3 here is CASSHGGGVMNTEAFF. The DNA of the CDR3 is TGCGCCAGCAGCCACGGAGGGGGGGTAATGAACACTGAAGCTTTCTTT.

This clone came up a few times. CDR3 DNA: TGTGCCAGCAGTCTCCTAGCGGGGTACACAGATACGCAGTATTTT. This translates into CASSLLAGYTDTQYF. V is TRBV27 and J is TRBJ2-3; 9 bases map to TRBD2. Per the germline V gene, CDR1 is MNHEY and CDR2 is SMNVEV (reference sequence). V lost 5 bases to trimming and J lost 2 bases; unmatched junction nucleotides: 5. This CDR3 is built from 15 residues.

There are a few counts of this clone. This chain connects TRBV7-2 to TRBJ2-2; 7 positions agree with TRBD1. The germline V gene has CDR1 SGHTA and CDR2 FQGNSA. The trim removed 0 bases at V and 6 bases at J, leaving 7 bases unmatched. The CDR3 loop spans 16 amino acids. The CDR3 sequence: CASSLAHRGMAGELFF. For the CDR3, the DNA is TGTGCCAGCAGCTTAGCCCACAGGGGAATGGCCGGGGAGCTGTTTTTT.

This clone was seen only a few times. V gene TRBV16 combines with J gene TRBJ2-7; possible D gene TRBD1, 6 bases. The CDR3 length is 14 residues. The V and J ends lost 5 bases and 0 bases respectively, with 11 bases between them. Germline V gene data show CDR1 as KGHSY and CDR2 as FQNENV. The CDR3 loop is CASSDYRVSYEQYF. The CDR3 coding sequence is TGTGCCAGCAGCGACTACAGGGTCTCCTACGAGCAGTACTTC.

V usage is TRBV2 and J usage is TRBJ2-5; D is unclear. Germline V gives CDR1 SNHLY, CDR2 FYNNEI. The CDR3 sequence is 13 residues long. V gave up 1 base and J gave up 7 bases, with 10 bases separating them. The CDR3 DNA follows: TGTGCCAGCAGTGAAGGTCCCCTCGGGACCCAGTACTTC. It encodes CASSEGPLGTQYF.

The CDR3 DNA follows: TGCAGTGCCCGGGGGGCCGGGGAGCTGTTTTTT. Encoded protein: CSARGAGELFF. V is TRBV20-1 and J is TRBJ2-2; 7 nucleotides match TRBD2. CDR1 is DFQATT, CDR2 SNEGSKA, per germline (reference sequence). The V segment lost 6 bases and the J segment 6 bases; nucleotides outside the gene matches: 1. The CDR3 spans 11 residues.

CDR3 nucleotides: TGTGCCAGCAGTGATACGACAGACGTAAACTACGAGCAGTACTTC. It is translated as CASSDTTDVNYEQYF. The J gene is TRBJ2-7, the V gene TRBV25-1; D might be TRBD1 (5 bases). Trimming removed 3 bases at V and 3 bases at J, with 15 bases between. CDR3 size: 15 residues. Germline-derived CDR1 and CDR2 are MGHDK and SYGVNS.

A remark on this clone: The junction departs from the called germline gene at one end, perhaps through a read error. CDR3 loop: CASNLDRFKFTEAFF. The CDR3 DNA is TGTGCCAGCAACTTAGACAGGTTCAAGTTCACTGAAGCTTTCTTT. J is TRBJ1-1 and V is TRBV7-2; D is possibly TRBD1 (6 bases). The CDR3 covers 15 residues. Germline CDR1 and CDR2: SGHTA and FQGNSA.

For this clone: A junction boundary mismatches the germline segment, possibly from a read error. The chain uses TRBV6-6 and TRBJ2-7; perhaps TRBD1 as D (6 bases). Per germline, CDR1 MNHNY and CDR2 SVGAGI (reference sequence). The CDR3 consists of 11 residues. The CDR3 DNA sequence: TGTGCCAGCGGGTTGGCTGACAGGCGGAACTTC. It is translated as CASGLADRRNF.

This clone was counted between two and nine times. The chain uses TRBV15 and TRBJ1-3; D remains unclear. There are 13 residues in the CDR3. The germline V and J ends were trimmed by 3 bases and 0 bases, with 3 bases remaining between them. Germline V CDR1 and CDR2: LNHNV, YYDKDF (reference sequence). CDR3 region: CATSRASGNTIYF. The CDR3 bases are TGTGCCACCAGCAGGGCCTCTGGAAACACCATATATTTT.

The chain joins TRBV7-8 to TRBJ1-1; D remains ambiguous. The CDR3 spans 14 residues. The germline gives CDR1 SGHVS, CDR2 FQNEAQ. Between the trimmed V and J ends, which lost 1 base and 1 base, there was a span of 7 bases. CDR3 in amino acids: CASSLGPGNTEAFF. The CDR3 DNA is TGTGCCAGCAGCTTAGGGCCAGGGAACACTGAAGCTTTCTTT.

This clone was found once. This chain links TRBV4-2 with TRBJ2-5; 8 bases are a match to TRBD2. Germline V gene data show CDR1 as LGHNA and CDR2 as YNFKEQ. The CDR3 totals 17 residues. Trimming cost V 4 bases and J 5 bases; bases outside gene matches: 15. The CDR3 region has the DNA TGTGCCAGCAGCCCGAATCGGAATAGCGGGGCCGGCGAGACCCAGTACTTC. Protein product: CASSPNRNSGAGETQYF.